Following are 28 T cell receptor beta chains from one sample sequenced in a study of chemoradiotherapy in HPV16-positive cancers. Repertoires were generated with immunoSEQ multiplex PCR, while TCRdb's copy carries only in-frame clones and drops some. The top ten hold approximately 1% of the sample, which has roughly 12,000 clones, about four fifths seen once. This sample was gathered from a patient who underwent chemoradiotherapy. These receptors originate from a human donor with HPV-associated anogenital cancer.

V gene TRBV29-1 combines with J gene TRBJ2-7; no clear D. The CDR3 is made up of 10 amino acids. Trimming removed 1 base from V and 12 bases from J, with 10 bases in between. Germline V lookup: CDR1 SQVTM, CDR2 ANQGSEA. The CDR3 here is CSVEVEVRYF. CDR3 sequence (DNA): TGCAGCGTTGAAGTGGAAGTGCGGTACTTC.

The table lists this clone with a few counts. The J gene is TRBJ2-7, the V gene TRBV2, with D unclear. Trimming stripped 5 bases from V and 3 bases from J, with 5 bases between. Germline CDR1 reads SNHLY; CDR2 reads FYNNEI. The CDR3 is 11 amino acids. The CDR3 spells CASSSGYEQYF. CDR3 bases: TGTGCCAGCAGTTCGGGCTACGAGCAGTACTTC.

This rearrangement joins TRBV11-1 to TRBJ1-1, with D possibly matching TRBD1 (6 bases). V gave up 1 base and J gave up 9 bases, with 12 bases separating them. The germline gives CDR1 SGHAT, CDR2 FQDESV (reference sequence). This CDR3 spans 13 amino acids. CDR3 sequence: CASSLGPGHQAFF. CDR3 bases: TGTGCCAGCAGCTTAGGCCCGGGACACCAAGCTTTCTTT.

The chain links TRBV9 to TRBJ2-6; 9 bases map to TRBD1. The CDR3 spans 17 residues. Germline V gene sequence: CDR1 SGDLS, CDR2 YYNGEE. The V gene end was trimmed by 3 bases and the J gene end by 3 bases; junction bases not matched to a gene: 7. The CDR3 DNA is TGTGCCAGCAGCGCAGGGGACAGGGTGGTTGGGGCCAACGTCCTGACTTTC. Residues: CASSAGDRVVGANVLTF.

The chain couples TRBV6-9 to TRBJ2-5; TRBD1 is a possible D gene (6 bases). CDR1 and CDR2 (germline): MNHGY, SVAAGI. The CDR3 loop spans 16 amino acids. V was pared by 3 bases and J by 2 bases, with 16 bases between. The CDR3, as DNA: TGTGCCAGCAGTTACTTATGGGGAAGGGGGCAAGAGACCCAGTACTTC. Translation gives CASSYLWGRGQETQYF.

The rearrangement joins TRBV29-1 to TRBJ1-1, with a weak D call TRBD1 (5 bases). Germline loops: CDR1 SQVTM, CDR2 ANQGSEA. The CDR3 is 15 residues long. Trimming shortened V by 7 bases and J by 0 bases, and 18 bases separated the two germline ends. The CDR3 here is CSACPEGSMNTEAFF. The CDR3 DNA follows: TGCAGCGCTTGTCCCGAGGGGTCGATGAACACTGAAGCTTTCTTT.

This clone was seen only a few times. CDR3 sequence: CASSWTGGRQPQHF. CDR3 coding DNA: TGTGCCAGCAGTTGGACAGGGGGCAGACAGCCCCAGCATTTT. The genes are TRBV27 and TRBJ1-5; 11 bases agree with TRBD1. Germline CDR1 is MNHEY and CDR2 is SMNVEV (reference sequence). The J segment lost 7 bases and the V segment lost 4 bases, leaving 3 bases of the junction unmatched. The CDR3 is 14 residues long.

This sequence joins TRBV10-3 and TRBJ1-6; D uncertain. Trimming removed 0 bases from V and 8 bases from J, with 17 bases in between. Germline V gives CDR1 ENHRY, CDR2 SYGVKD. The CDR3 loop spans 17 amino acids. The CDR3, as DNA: TGTGCCATCAGTGAGTCGAGTCCAGGTACCGCGGATTCACCCCTCCACTTT. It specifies CAISESSPGTADSPLHF.

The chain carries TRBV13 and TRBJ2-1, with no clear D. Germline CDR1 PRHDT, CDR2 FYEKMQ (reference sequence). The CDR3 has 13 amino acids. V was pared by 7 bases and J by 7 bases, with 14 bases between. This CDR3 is CASISAGVNEQFF. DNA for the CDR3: TGTGCCAGCATAAGTGCTGGGGTGAATGAGCAGTTCTTC.

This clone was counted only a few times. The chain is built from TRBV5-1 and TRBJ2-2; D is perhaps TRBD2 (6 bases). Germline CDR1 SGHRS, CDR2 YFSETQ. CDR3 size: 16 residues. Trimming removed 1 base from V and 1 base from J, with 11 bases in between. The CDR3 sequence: CASSLLGGKNTGELFF. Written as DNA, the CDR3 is TGCGCCAGCAGCTTGTTGGGGGGAAAGAACACCGGGGAGCTGTTTTTT.

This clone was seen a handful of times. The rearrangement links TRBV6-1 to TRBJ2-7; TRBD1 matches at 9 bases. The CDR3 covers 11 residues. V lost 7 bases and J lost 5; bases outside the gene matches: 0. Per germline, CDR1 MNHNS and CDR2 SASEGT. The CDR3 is CASNRGHEQYF. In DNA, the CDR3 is TGTGCCAGCAACAGGGGGCACGAGCAGTACTTC.

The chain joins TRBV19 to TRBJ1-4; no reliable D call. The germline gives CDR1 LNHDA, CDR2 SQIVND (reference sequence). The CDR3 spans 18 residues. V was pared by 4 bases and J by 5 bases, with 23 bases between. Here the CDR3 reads CASSNPPGVAWRNEKLFF. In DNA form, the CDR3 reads TGTGCCAGTAGTAACCCTCCCGGGGTCGCATGGAGGAATGAAAAACTGTTTTTT.

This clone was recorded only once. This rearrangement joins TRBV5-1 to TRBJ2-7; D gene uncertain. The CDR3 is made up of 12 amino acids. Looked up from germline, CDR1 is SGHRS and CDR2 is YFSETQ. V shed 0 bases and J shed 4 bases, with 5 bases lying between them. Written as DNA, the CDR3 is TGCGCCAGCAGCTTGGTTGGGTACGAGCAGTACTTC. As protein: CASSLVGYEQYF.

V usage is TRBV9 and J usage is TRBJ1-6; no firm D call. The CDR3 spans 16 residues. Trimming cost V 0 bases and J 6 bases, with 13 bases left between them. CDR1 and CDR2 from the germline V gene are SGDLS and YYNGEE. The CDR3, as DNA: TGTGCCAGCAGCGTAGGACCCATGTCGCCTAATTCACCCCTCCACTTT. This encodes CASSVGPMSPNSPLHF.

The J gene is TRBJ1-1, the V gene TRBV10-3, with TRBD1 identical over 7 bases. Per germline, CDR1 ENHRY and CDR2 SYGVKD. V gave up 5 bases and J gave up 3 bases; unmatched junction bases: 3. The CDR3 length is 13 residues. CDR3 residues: CAISPTGDTEAFF. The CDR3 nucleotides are TGTGCCATCAGTCCCACAGGGGACACTGAAGCTTTCTTT.

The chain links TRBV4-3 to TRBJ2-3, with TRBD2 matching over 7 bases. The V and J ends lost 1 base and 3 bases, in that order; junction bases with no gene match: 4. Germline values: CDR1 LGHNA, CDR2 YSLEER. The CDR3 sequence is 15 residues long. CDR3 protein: CASSQVGGGTDTQYF. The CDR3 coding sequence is TGCGCCAGCAGCCAAGTTGGGGGGGGAACAGATACGCAGTATTTT.

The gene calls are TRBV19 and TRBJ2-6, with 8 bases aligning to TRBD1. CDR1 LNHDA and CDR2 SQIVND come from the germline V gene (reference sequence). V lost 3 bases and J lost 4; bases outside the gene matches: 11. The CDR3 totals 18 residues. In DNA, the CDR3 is TGTGCCAGTAGTATTCTGGGGACAGGTCTTAGCGGGGCCAACGTCCTGACTTTC. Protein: CASSILGTGLSGANVLTF.

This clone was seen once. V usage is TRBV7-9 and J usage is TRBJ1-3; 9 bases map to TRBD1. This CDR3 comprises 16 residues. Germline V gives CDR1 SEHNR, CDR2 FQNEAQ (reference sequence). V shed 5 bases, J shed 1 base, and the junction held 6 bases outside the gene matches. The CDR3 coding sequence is TGTGCCAGCAGCCGGACAGGGGCCGAGTCTGGAAACACCATATATTTT. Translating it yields CASSRTGAESGNTIYF.

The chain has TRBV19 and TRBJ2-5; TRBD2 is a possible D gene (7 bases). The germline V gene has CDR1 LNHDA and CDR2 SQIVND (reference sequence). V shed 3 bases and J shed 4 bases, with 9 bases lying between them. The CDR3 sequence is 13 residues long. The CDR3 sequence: CASSMGGGETQYF. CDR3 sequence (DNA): TGTGCCAGTAGTATGGGAGGGGGAGAGACCCAGTACTTC.

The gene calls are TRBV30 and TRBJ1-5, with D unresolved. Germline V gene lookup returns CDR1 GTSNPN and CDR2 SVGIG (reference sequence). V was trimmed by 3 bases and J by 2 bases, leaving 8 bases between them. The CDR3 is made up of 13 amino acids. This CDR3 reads CAWSSGGNQPQHF. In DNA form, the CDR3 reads TGTGCCTGGAGCTCGGGCGGCAATCAGCCCCAGCATTTT.

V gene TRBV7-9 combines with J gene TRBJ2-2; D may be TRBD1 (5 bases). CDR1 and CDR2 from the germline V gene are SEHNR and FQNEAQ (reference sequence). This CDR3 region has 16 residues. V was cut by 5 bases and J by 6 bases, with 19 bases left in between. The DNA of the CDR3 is TGTGCCAGCAGCCCAGACAGCCCGGAAGGCGCCGGGGAGCTGTTTTTT. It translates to CASSPDSPEGAGELFF.

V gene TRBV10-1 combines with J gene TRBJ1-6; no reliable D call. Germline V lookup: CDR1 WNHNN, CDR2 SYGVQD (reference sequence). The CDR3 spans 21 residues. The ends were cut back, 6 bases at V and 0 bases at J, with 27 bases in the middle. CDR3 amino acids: CASRERTSRARLGSYNSPLHF. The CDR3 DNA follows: TGCGCCAGCAGGGAAAGGACCTCAAGGGCACGGTTGGGCTCCTATAATTCACCCCTCCACTTT.

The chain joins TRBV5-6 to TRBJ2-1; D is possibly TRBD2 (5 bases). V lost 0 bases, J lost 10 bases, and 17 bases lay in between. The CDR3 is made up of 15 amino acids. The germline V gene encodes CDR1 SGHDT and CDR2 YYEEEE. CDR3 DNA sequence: TGTGCCAGCAGCTTGGGTGGCAGCCCGGGATTAGAGCAGTTCTTC. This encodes CASSLGGSPGLEQFF.

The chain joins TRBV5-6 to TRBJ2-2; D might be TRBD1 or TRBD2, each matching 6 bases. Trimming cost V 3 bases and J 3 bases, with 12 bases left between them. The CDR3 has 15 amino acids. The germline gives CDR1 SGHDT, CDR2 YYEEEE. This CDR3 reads CASSWRGDYTGELFF. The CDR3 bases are TGTGCCAGCAGCTGGAGGGGGGACTACACCGGGGAGCTGTTTTTT. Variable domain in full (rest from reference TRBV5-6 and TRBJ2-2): DAGVTQSPTHLIKTRGQQVTLRCSPKSGHDTVSWYQQALGQGPQFIFQYYEEEERQRGNFPDRFSGHQFPNYSSELNVNALLLGDSALYLCASSWRGDYTGELFFGEGSRLTVL.

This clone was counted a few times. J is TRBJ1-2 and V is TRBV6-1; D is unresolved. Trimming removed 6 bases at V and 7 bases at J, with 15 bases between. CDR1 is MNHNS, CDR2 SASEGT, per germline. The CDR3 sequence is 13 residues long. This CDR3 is CASSPTAEGGYTF. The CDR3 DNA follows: TGTGCCAGCAGCCCGACGGCGGAAGGTGGCTACACCTTC.

CDR3 region: CASRPGLARETQYF. The CDR3 DNA reads as TGTGCCAGCAGACCGGGACTAGCTCGTGAGACCCAGTACTTC. The V gene is TRBV2, the J gene TRBJ2-5; 9 bases fit TRBD2. The CDR3 loop spans 14 amino acids. Germline V gene sequence: CDR1 SNHLY, CDR2 FYNNEI. V lost 6 bases, J lost 5 bases, and 7 bases stayed unmatched. The whole variable domain, filled in from reference TRBV2 and TRBJ2-5, reads EPEVTQTPSHQVTQMGQEVILRCVPISNHLYFYWYRQILGQKVEFLVSFYNNEISEKSEIFDDQFSVERPDGSNFTLKIRSTKLEDSAMYFCASRPGLARETQYFGPGTRLLVL.

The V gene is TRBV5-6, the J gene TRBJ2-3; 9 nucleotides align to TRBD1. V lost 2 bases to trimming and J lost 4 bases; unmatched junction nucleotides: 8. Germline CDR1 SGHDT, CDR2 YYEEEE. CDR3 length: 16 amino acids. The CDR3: CASSFLGDRVSDTQYF. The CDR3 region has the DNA TGTGCCAGCAGCTTTTTGGGGGACAGGGTTTCAGATACGCAGTATTTT.

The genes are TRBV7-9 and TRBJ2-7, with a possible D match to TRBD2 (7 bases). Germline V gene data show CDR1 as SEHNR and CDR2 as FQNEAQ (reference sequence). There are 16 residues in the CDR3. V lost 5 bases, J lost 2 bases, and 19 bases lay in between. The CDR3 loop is CASSRIGGRSTYEQYF. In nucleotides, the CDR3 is TGTGCCAGCAGCCGAATCGGGGGGCGATCAACCTACGAGCAGTACTTC.